Following are 10 T cell receptor beta chains from one sample sequenced in a study of control samples from healthy donors and cancer patients. Method: immunoSEQ multiplex PCR; TCRdb's copy keeps in-frame clones and lacks some. In the table there are about 140,000 clones, 85% to 95% of which are singletons. The sample was blood. The receptors shown here come from a man aged 40-49 years in good health.

CDR3 nucleotides: TGTGCCAGCAGTTACGAGTTCCCCTCCTATAATTCACCCCTCCACTTT. It yields the protein CASSYEFPSYNSPLHF. This chain joins TRBV6-2 or TRBV6-3 and TRBJ1-6; no definite D call. Germline values: CDR1 MNHEY, CDR2 SVGEGT. This CDR3 is 16 amino acids long. Trimming cost V 2 bases and J 0 bases, with 8 bases left between them.

V gene TRBV12-3 or TRBV12-4 combines with J gene TRBJ1-2; D gene ambiguous. V lost 2 bases and J lost 4, with 5 bases in between. The CDR3 has 12 amino acids. CDR3: CASSLNFYGYTF. In nucleotides, the CDR3 is TGTGCCAGCAGTTTAAACTTCTATGGCTACACCTTC.

This chain joins TRBV12-3 or TRBV12-4 and TRBJ1-5, with D possibly TRBD1 on 5 matching bases. The CDR3 totals 13 residues. V was shortened by 5 bases and J by 2 bases, with 7 bases between the two germline ends. The CDR3 reads CASSGDGNQPQHF. CDR3 nucleotides: TGTGCCAGCAGTGGGGACGGCAATCAGCCCCAGCATTTT.

This clone came up once. This chain uses TRBV11-2 with TRBJ2-1; TRBD1 is a possible D gene (5 bases). The V end lost 1 base, the J end lost 13 bases, and 14 bases lay between the germline ends. Looked up from germline, CDR1 is SGHAT and CDR2 is FQNNGV. The CDR3 runs to 13 residues. The CDR3 DNA reads as TGTGCCAGCAGCTTAGCGTCGGCAGGGTACCAGTTCTTC. As protein: CASSLASAGYQFF.

V and J are TRBV7-3 and TRBJ2-7, with 9 positions matching TRBD1. This CDR3 has 17 residues. Losses at the gene ends were 4 bases for V and 3 bases for J; bases not matched to a gene: 13. Looked up from germline, CDR1 is SGHTA and CDR2 is FQGTGA. The CDR3 region is CASSSKVRDREIYEQYF. CDR3 nucleotides: TGTGCCAGCAGCTCAAAGGTACGGGACAGGGAGATCTACGAGCAGTACTTC.

This chain joins TRBV20-1 and TRBJ1-1, with no clear D. The V gene's germline CDR1 is DFQATT and CDR2 SNEGSKA (reference sequence). V was shortened by 8 bases and J by 1 base, with 5 bases between the two germline ends. This CDR3 comprises 10 residues. CDR3 sequence reads: CSPWNTEAFF. The CDR3 DNA reads as TGCAGTCCCTGGAACACTGAAGCTTTCTTT.

The J gene is TRBJ1-1, the V gene TRBV6-5; TRBD1 aligns across 7 bases. Trimming at V came to 5 bases and at J to 5 bases, leaving 8 bases not matched to a gene. CDR1 and CDR2 (germline): MNHEY, SVGAGI. This CDR3 is built from 14 residues. The CDR3 is CASSRQTTGTEAFF. CDR3 bases: TGTGCCAGCAGTCGCCAAACGACAGGGACTGAAGCTTTCTTT.

The chain links TRBV29-1 to TRBJ2-1; D is unclear. Trimming pared 4 bases from V and 5 bases from J, leaving 3 bases between. CDR3 size: 10 residues. The V gene's germline CDR1 is SQVTM and CDR2 ANQGSEA. In nucleotides, the CDR3 is TGCAGCGTTGCCGACAATGAGCAGTTCTTC. Encoded protein: CSVADNEQFF.

The chain combines TRBV9 with TRBJ2-2; D call uncertain. This CDR3 has 16 residues. Germline-derived CDR1 and CDR2 are SGDLS and YYNGEE. Trimming removed 0 bases from V and 4 bases from J, with 13 bases in between. The CDR3 reads CASSVGTDGSTGELFF. CDR3 nucleotides: TGTGCCAGCAGCGTAGGGACGGACGGCTCCACCGGGGAGCTGTTTTTT.

V gene TRBV24-1 combines with J gene TRBJ1-4; 8 nucleotides align to TRBD1. Germline loops: CDR1 KGHDR, CDR2 SFDVKD. With 4 bases clipped from V and 8 bases from J, the junction kept 2 bases outside the gene matches. CDR3 size: 13 residues. CDR3 sequence reads: CATSEQGDEKLFF. CDR3 nucleotide sequence: TGTGCCACCAGTGAACAGGGGGACGAAAAACTGTTTTTT.